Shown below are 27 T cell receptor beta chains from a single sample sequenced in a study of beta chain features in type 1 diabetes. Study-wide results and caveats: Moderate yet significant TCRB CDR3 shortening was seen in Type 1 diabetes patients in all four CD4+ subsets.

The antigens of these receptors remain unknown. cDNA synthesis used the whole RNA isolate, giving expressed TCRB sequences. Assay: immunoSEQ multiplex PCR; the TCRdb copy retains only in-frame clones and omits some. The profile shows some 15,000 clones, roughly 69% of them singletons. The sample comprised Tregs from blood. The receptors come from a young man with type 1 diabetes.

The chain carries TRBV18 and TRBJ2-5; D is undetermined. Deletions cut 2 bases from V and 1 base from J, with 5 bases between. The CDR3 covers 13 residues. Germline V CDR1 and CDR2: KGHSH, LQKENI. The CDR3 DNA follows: TGTGCCAGCTCACCAAACTCCCAAGAGACCCAGTACTTC. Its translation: CASSPNSQETQYF.

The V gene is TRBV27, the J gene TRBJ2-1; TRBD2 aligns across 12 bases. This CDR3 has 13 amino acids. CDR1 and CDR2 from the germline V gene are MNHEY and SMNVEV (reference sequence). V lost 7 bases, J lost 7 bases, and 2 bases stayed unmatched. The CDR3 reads CASTTSGRNEQFF. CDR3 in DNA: TGTGCCAGCACGACTAGCGGGAGAAATGAGCAGTTCTTC.

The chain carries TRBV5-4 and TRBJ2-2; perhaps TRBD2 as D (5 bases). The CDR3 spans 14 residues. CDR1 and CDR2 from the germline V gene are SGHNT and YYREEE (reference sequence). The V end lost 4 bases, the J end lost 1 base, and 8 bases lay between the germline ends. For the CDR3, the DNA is TGTGCCAGCAGCATGGACTGGAACACCGGGGAGCTGTTTTTT. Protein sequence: CASSMDWNTGELFF.

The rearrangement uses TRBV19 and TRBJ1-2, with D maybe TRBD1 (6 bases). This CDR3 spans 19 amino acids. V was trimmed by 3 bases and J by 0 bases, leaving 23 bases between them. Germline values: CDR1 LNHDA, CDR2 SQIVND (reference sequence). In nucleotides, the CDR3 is TGTGCCAGTAGTATCAGGGGAGGGCCGAGCCCTGGGGCTAACTATGGCTACACCTTC. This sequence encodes CASSIRGGPSPGANYGYTF.

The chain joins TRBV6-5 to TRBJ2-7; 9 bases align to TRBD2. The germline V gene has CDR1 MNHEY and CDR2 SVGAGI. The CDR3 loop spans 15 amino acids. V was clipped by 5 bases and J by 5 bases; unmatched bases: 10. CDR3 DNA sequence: TGTGCCAGCAGTCAGGCTGGCGGGAGGGCCCACGAGCAGTACTTC. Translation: CASSQAGGRAHEQYF.

CDR3 nucleotides: TGTGCCAGCAGTGAAGGGAGGGGGGGAGAGACCCAGTACTTC. Amino acid sequence: CASSEGRGGETQYF. V is TRBV2 and J is TRBJ2-5, with D possibly TRBD2 on 7 matching bases. The germline V gene has CDR1 SNHLY and CDR2 FYNNEI. CDR3 length: 14 residues. Trimming took 1 base from V and 4 from J, leaving 10 bases between them.

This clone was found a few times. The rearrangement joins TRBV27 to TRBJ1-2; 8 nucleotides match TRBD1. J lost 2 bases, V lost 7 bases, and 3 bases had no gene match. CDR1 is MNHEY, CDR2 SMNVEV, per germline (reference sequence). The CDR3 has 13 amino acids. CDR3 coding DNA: TGTGCCAGCAAGGGACAGGAGAACTATGGCTACACCTTC. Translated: CASKGQENYGYTF.

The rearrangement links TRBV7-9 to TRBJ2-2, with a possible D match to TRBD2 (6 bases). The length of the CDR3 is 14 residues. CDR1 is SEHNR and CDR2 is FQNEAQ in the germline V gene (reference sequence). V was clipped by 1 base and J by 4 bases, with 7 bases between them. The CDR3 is CASSLGGVTGELFF. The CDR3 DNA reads TGTGCCAGCAGCTTAGGCGGGGTCACCGGGGAGCTGTTTTTT.

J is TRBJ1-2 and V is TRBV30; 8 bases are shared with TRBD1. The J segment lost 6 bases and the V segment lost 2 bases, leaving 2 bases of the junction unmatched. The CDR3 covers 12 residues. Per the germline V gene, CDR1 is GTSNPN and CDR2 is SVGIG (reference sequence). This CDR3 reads CAWSPQGDGYTF. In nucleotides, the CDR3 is TGTGCCTGGAGTCCACAGGGGGATGGCTACACCTTC.

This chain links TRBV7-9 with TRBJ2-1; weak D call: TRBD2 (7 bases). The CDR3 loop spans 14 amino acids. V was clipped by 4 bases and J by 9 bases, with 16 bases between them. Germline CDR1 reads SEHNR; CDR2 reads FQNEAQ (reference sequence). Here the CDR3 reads CASSYTGGGGEQFF. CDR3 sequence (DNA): TGTGCCAGCAGCTACACGGGGGGAGGGGGTGAGCAGTTCTTC.

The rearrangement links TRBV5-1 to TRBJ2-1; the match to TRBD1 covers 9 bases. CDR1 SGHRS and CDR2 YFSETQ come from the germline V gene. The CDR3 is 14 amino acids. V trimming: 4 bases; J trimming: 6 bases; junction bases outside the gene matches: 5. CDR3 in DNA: TGCGCCAGCAGCCGGACAGGGGTTCGCAATGAGCAGTTCTTC. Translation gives CASSRTGVRNEQFF. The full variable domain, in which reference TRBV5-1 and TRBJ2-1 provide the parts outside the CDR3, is KAGVTQTPRYLIKTRGQQVTLSCSPISGHRSVSWYQQTPGQGLQFLFEYFSETQRNKGNFPGRFSGRQFSNSRSEMNVSTLELGDSALYLCASSRTGVRNEQFFGPGTRLTVL.

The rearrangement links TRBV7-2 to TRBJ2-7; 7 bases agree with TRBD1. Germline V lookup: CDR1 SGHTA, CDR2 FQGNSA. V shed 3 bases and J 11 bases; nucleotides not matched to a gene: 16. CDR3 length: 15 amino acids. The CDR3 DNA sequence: TGTGCCAGCAGCTTTCTCGGGCAGGGGGACCCCAACAAGTACTTC. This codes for CASSFLGQGDPNKYF.

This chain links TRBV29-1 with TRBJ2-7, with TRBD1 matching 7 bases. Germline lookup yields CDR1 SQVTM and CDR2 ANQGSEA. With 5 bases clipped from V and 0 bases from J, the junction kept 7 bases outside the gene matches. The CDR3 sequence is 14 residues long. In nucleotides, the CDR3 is TGCAGCGTTCGACGGGACAGTCTCTCCTACGAGCAGTACTTC. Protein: CSVRRDSLSYEQYF.

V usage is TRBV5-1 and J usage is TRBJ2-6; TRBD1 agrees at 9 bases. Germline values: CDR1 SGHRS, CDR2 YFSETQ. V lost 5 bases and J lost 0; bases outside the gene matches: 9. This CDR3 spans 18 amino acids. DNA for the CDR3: TGCGCCAGCAGTTACAGGGGGCCTACTCCCTCTGGGGCCAACGTCCTGACTTTC. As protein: CASSYRGPTPSGANVLTF. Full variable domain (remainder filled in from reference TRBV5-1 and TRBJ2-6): KAGVTQTPRYLIKTRGQQVTLSCSPISGHRSVSWYQQTPGQGLQFLFEYFSETQRNKGNFPGRFSGRQFSNSRSEMNVSTLELGDSALYLCASSYRGPTPSGANVLTFGAGSRLTVL.

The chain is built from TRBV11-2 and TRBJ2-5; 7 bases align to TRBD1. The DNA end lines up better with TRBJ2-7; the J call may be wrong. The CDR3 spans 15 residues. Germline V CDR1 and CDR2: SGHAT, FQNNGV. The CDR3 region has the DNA TGTGCCAGCAGCTTAAGCGTAGGGGGCCAGTACGAGCAGTACTTC. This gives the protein CASSLSVGGQYEQYF.

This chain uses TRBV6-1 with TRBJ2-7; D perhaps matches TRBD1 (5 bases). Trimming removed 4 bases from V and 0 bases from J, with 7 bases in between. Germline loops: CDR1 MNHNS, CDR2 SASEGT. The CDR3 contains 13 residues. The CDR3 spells CASSGRASYEQYF. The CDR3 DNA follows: TGTGCCAGCAGTGGCAGGGCCTCCTACGAGCAGTACTTC.

The CDR3 reads CASSLSGGFLGGEQYF. In DNA form, the CDR3 reads TGCGCCAGCAGCTTGTCAGGGGGCTTCCTAGGCGGCGAGCAGTACTTC. The rearrangement links TRBV5-1 to TRBJ2-7; 8 nucleotides agree with TRBD1. The ends lost 1 base at V and 6 bases at J; junction bases unmatched: 12. The CDR3 runs to 16 residues. Per germline, CDR1 SGHRS and CDR2 YFSETQ.

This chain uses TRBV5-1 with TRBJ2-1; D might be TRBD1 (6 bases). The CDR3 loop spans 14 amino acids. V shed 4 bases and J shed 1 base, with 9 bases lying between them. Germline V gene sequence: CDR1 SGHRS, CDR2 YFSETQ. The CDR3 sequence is CASSVQGSYNEQFF. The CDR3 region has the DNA TGCGCCAGCAGCGTACAGGGTTCCTACAATGAGCAGTTCTTC.

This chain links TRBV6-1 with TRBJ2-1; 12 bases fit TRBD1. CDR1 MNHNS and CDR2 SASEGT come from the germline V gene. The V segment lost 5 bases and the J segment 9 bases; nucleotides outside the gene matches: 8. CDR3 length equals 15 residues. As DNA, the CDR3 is TGTGCCAGCAGTCAAAAGGGACAGGGGGCAGGTGAGCAGTTCTTC. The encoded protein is CASSQKGQGAGEQFF.

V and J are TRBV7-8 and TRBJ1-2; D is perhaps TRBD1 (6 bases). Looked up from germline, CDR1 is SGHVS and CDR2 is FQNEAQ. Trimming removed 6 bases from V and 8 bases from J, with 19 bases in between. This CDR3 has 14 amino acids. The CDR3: CASRGDIGAAGYTF. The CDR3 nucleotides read TGTGCCAGCAGAGGGGACATCGGAGCCGCGGGCTACACCTTC. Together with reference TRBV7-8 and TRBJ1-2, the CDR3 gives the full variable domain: GAGVSQSPRYKVAKRGQDVALRCDPISGHVSLFWYQQALGQGPEFLTYFQNEAQLDKSGLPSDRFFAERPEGSVSTLKIQRTQQEDSAVYLCASRGDIGAAGYTFGSGTRLTVV.

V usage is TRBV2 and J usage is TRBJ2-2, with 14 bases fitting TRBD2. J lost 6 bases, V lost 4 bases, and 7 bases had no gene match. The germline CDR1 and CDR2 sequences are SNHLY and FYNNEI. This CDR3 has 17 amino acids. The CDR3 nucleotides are TGTGCCAGCAGTGCCAGGACTAGCGGGAGGTCCTCCGGGGAGCTGTTTTTT. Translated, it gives CASSARTSGRSSGELFF.

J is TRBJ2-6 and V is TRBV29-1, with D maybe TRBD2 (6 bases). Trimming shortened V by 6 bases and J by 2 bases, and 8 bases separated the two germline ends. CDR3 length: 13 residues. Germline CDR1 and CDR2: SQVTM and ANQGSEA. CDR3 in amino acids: CSVRETGANVLTF. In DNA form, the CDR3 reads TGCAGCGTCCGGGAGACTGGGGCCAACGTCCTGACTTTC. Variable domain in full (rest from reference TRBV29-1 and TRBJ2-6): SAVISQKPSRDICQRGTSLTIQCQVDSQVTMMFWYRQQPGQSLTLIATANQGSEATYESGFVIDKFPISRPNLTFSTLTVSNMSPEDSSIYLCSVRETGANVLTFGAGSRLTVL.

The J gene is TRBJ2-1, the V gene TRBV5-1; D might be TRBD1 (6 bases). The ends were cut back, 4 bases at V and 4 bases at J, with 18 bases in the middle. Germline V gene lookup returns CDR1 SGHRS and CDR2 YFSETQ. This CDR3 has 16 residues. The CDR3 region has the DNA TGCGCCAGCAGCCAAAAGATATCCCAGGGGTACAATGAGCAGTTCTTC. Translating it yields CASSQKISQGYNEQFF.

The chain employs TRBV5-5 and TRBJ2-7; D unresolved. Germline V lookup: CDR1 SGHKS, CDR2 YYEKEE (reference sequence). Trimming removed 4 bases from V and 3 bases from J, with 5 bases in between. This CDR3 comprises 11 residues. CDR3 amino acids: CASSPLYEQYF. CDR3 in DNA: TGTGCCAGCAGCCCCCTCTACGAGCAGTACTTC. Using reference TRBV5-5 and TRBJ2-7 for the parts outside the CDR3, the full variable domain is DAGVTQSPTHLIKTRGQQVTLRCSPISGHKSVSWYQQVLGQGPQFIFQYYEKEERGRGNFPDRFSARQFPNYSSELNVNALLLGDSALYLCASSPLYEQYFGPGTRLTVT.

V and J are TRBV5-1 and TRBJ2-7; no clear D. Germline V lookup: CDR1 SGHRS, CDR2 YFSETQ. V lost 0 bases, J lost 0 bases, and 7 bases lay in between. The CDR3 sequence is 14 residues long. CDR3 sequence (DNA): TGCGCCAGCAGCTTGGTTGGCAGCTCCTACGAGCAGTACTTC. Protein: CASSLVGSSYEQYF. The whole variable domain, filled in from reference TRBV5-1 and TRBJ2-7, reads KAGVTQTPRYLIKTRGQQVTLSCSPISGHRSVSWYQQTPGQGLQFLFEYFSETQRNKGNFPGRFSGRQFSNSRSEMNVSTLELGDSALYLCASSLVGSSYEQYFGPGTRLTVT.

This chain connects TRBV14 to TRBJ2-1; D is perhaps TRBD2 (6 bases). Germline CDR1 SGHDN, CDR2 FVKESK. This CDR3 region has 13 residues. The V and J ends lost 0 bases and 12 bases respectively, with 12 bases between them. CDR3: CASSQEEGRTQFF. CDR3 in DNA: TGTGCCAGCAGCCAAGAGGAGGGACGAACGCAGTTCTTC.

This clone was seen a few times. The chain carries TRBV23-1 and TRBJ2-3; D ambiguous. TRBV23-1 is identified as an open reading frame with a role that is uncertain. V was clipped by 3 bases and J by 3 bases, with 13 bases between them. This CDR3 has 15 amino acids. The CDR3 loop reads CASSQSVLSTDTQYF. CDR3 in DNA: TGCGCCAGCAGTCAGAGCGTCCTATCGACAGATACGCAGTATTTT.